This is a list of T cell receptor beta chains from one sample in a study of blood T cell repertoires in COVID-19. Some clones are missing from TCRdb's copy, which holds only in-frame ones; the method was immunoSEQ multiplex PCR. Of tens of thousands of clones detected, approximately 86% appear once; the ten largest clones hold about 3%. The sample comprised peripheral blood. All receptors derive from a woman in her fifties or sixties with active or convalescent COVID-19. Each CDR3 is given without its conserved first and last residue. The order of the fields is J gene, V gene, CDR3 protein.

>TRBJ1-1|TRBV12-2
ASRYRHGPLNTEAF
>TRBJ2-7|TRBV12-5
ASGPHGVAIGEQY
>TRBJ1-6|TRBV27
ASRPPTPNREVNSPLH
>TRBJ2-3|TRBV7-2
ASSLVGPWGGRTDTQY
>TRBJ1-1|TRBV4-3
ASSQALTGTTGGEAF
>TRBJ1-5|TRBV7-2
ASSLVMTGGEPQH
>TRBJ2-3|TRBV7-9
ASSGQSDTQY
>TRBJ2-2|TRBV4-2
ASSQGLAGNPSGELF
>TRBJ1-2|TRBV7-2
ASSLGGGVHGYT
>TRBJ2-2|TRBV6-5
ASSLGQGVFRELF
>TRBJ2-3|TRBV6-5
ASSWGPVNTDTQY
>TRBJ1-4|TRBV5-6
ASSLGTLEEKLF
>TRBJ2-7|TRBV12-5
ASGESGQGAYEQY
>TRBJ2-5|TRBV7-2
ASSSSGQGETQY
>TRBJ2-3|TRBV7-2
ASSPGPFTDTQY
>TRBJ2-7|TRBV29-1
SVSSSDEQY
>TRBJ1-2|TRBV6-2/TRBV6-3
ASSRFGQGANNYGYT
>TRBJ2-7|TRBV3-1/TRBV3-2
ASSHLTQGNEQY
>TRBJ1-1|TRBV3-1/TRBV3-2
ASSKPDRGETEAF
>TRBJ1-5|TRBV7-9
ASSFGNQPQH